This record looks at one T cell receptor beta chain sequence and its context. The target antigen is unknown. This entry is derived from a study of identical twins. TCRdb ran MiXCR on the 5' RACE reads and lists one entry per CDR3 protein. This repertoire shows hundreds of thousands of distinct CDR3 sequences, roughly 24% found once; its top ten account for just under 3%. This CDR3 has 19 amino acids. Germline-derived CDR1 and CDR2 are LNHNV and YYDKDF (reference sequence). V gave up 0 bases and J gave up 4 bases; unmatched junction bases: 15. Findings and caveats of the study: Monozygotic twin pairs showed more out-of-frame TCR alpha sharing than models estimated. Reduced insertions were recorded for abundant cord blood beta clonotypes, with no such pattern in memory repertoires.

The same specimen was also included in a second study, on T cells expressing NK-cell markers. That study reports: Top CD8+ clonotypes included the dominant CD3+CD56+NKG2C+ clonotypes in roughly 6 donors. The HCMV specificity of the expanded NKG2C+ T cell clones stayed unresolved.

The material sequenced was CD4+ T cells sorted from blood. The receptor's source is a woman between 18 and 29 years old in good health. The chain carries TRBV15 and TRBJ2-7; 10 bases match TRBD2. The CDR3 region is CATSREPSGGAFSGYEQYF. The CDR3 DNA reads as TGTGCCACCAGCAGAGAACCGAGCGGGGGGGCTTTTTCCGGATACGAGCAGTACTTC.